This T cell receptor (beta chain) was found in a study of cytomegalovirus exposure and HLA in healthy donors. This clone was recorded only once. Germline values: CDR1 SGHRS, CDR2 YFSETQ. The CDR3 has 13 residues. V shed 0 bases and J shed 7 bases, with 10 bases lying between them. PCR was performed using 60 Vbeta and 13 Jbeta primers. Clones were sequenced by immunoSEQ multiplex PCR, and TCRdb holds only the in-frame ones, with some missing. Found here are about 100,000 clones, more than 70% of them singletons; the top ten hold about 8%. This receptor was obtained from a man aged 25 to 40 in good health and CMV-seronegative. Sequenced input: PBMCs. The V call is TRBV5-1, the J call TRBJ1-2; possibly TRBD1 for D (6 bases). DNA of the CDR3: TGCGCCAGCAGCTTGGACAGGGCCGGTGGCTACACCTTC. It translates to CASSLDRAGGYTF.